The present T cell receptor beta chain was sequenced within a study of Ad26.COV2.S vaccination and SARS-CoV-2 variants. Points on this clone: Its antigen is unidentified.

The assay was immunoSEQ multiplex PCR, and TCRdb's table has in-frame clones only and misses some. Among approximately 400,000 clones listed, under 95% were seen once. Study-wide results and caveats: There was a possibility that the TCR breadth and depth analyses underestimated total T cell responses. The placebo group had lower spike-specific TCR breadth than the vaccine recipients did. Similar non-spike TCR breadth was seen in vaccine and placebo recipients.

The V gene end was trimmed by 0 bases and the J gene end by 3 bases; junction bases not matched to a gene: 2. The CDR3 loop spans 14 amino acids. CDR1 and CDR2 from the germline V gene are LGHDT and YNNKEL (reference sequence). Sequences were derived from peripheral blood, sampled after recovery from COVID-19. The chain has TRBV3-1 (or the pseudogene TRBV3-2) and TRBJ2-7; TRBD1 matches at 7 bases. The origin of this receptor is a human donor who had recovered from COVID-19. The CDR3 nucleotides read TGTGCCAGCAGCCAAGATGACAGGGACTACGAGCAGTACTTC. Encoded protein: CASSQDDRDYEQYF.